This is a list of T cell receptor beta chains from one sample in a study of regulatory T cells in long-lasting Graves disease. TCRdb re-called the multiplex PCR reads through MiXCR, storing one row per CDR3 protein. The table records around 500,000 distinct CDR3 sequences, 16% of them present only once. These data also formed part of another study, on T cells in Graves' hyperthyroidism and ophthalmopathy.

The starting material was peripheral blood mononuclear cells (PBMCs), obtained at new diagnosis, from a patient treated with antithyroid drugs. The receptor set was obtained from a woman aged 35 to 60 with Graves disease. CDR3s include the opening cysteine and the closing phenylalanine or tryptophan. Fields, in order: CDR3 DNA, CDR3 protein, CDR3 length, V gene, D gene, clone size, J gene. A D gene is named only where the DNA matches it firmly. A clone size is listed for some rows: how often the clone was seen (once, few, many), or a class if it is expanded.

CDR3nt: TGTGCCAGCAACATCGGATTTTCCACCGGGGAGCTGTTTTTT; CDR3aa: CASNIGFSTGELFF; len: 14; v_gene: TRBV2; d_gene: -; abundance: few; j_gene: TRBJ2-2
CDR3nt: TGTGCCAGCAGTGCAACCTCGCAGGGGACAGCCGGGGAGCTGTTTTTT; CDR3aa: CASSATSQGTAGELFF; len: 16; v_gene: TRBV28; d_gene: TRBD1; abundance: many; j_gene: TRBJ2-2
CDR3nt: TGTGCCAGCAGCGACGACAGGGGGCATCAGCCCCAGCATTTT; CDR3aa: CASSDDRGHQPQHF; len: 14; v_gene: TRBV2; d_gene: TRBD1; abundance: -; j_gene: TRBJ1-5
CDR3nt: TGTGCCGGCAGCTTATCGGGATCCTATGGCTACACCTTC; CDR3aa: CAGSLSGSYGYTF; len: 13; v_gene: TRBV7-9; d_gene: -; abundance: -; j_gene: TRBJ1-2
CDR3nt: TGTGCCAGCAGCTTAACTAGCAGGCAAGGCAATGAGCAGTTCTTC; CDR3aa: CASSLTSRQGNEQFF; len: 15; v_gene: TRBV11-2; d_gene: -; abundance: many; j_gene: TRBJ2-1
CDR3nt: TGTGCCAGCAGTTCCCTCGGACAGGGGGAAGTGGCTTTCTTT; CDR3aa: CASSSLGQGEVAFF; len: 14; v_gene: TRBV27; d_gene: TRBD1; abundance: many; j_gene: TRBJ1-1
CDR3nt: TGTGCCAGCGGATTTATTGGAAACACTGAAGCTTTCTTT; CDR3aa: CASGFIGNTEAFF; len: 13; v_gene: TRBV6-1; d_gene: -; abundance: many; j_gene: TRBJ1-1
CDR3nt: TGTGCCAGCAGTTACCTGACTGCGGGGCAGCCCCAGCATTTT; CDR3aa: CASSYLTAGQPQHF; len: 14; v_gene: TRBV6-5; d_gene: -; abundance: many; j_gene: TRBJ1-5
CDR3nt: TGTGCCCGTAGTACGCAGGGCCCCTACAATGAGCAGTTCTTC; CDR3aa: CARSTQGPYNEQFF; len: 14; v_gene: TRBV19; d_gene: -; abundance: -; j_gene: TRBJ2-1
CDR3nt: TGTGCCAGCAGCCCACAAGGAGGTTTGAGCTATGGCTACACCTTC; CDR3aa: CASSPQGGLSYGYTF; len: 15; v_gene: TRBV7-6; d_gene: -; abundance: many; j_gene: TRBJ1-2
CDR3nt: TGTGCCAGCAGCCGTAAAGGGAGAGATGCAAAACTGTTTTTT; CDR3aa: CASSRKGRDAKLFF; len: 14; v_gene: TRBV7-9; d_gene: -; abundance: once; j_gene: TRBJ1-4
CDR3nt: TGCAGTGCTCACTCTCACGACAGTTTAGGCTACGAGCAGTACTTC; CDR3aa: CSAHSHDSLGYEQYF; len: 15; v_gene: TRBV20-1; d_gene: -; abundance: many; j_gene: TRBJ2-7
CDR3nt: TGCAGTGCTAGAAAGGGCGCGGGAGCTTTCTTT; CDR3aa: CSARKGAGAFF; len: 11; v_gene: TRBV20-1; d_gene: -; abundance: many; j_gene: TRBJ1-1
CDR3nt: TGTGCCAGCAGCTTTGGACTAGCGGGGGATTCCTACAATGAGCAGTTCTTC; CDR3aa: CASSFGLAGDSYNEQFF; len: 17; v_gene: TRBV7-9; d_gene: TRBD2; abundance: -; j_gene: TRBJ2-1
CDR3nt: TGCAGTGCTCCTCCCGGACAGGCTGCCAAAAACATTCAGTACTTC; CDR3aa: CSAPPGQAAKNIQYF; len: 15; v_gene: TRBV20-1; d_gene: TRBD1; abundance: few; j_gene: TRBJ2-4
CDR3nt: TGCAGTGCTAGAGGGTCCCTCGGGGCCAACGTCCTGACTTTC; CDR3aa: CSARGSLGANVLTF; len: 14; v_gene: TRBV20-1; d_gene: -; abundance: -; j_gene: TRBJ2-6
CDR3nt: TGTGCCAGCAGCCCCGGCCGGATCACCGGGGAGCTGTTTTTT; CDR3aa: CASSPGRITGELFF; len: 14; v_gene: TRBV28; d_gene: -; abundance: -; j_gene: TRBJ2-2
CDR3nt: TGTGCCAGCAGCGAAGGTTCACCCCTCCACTTT; CDR3aa: CASSEGSPLHF; len: 11; v_gene: TRBV12-3/TRBV12-4; d_gene: -; abundance: few; j_gene: TRBJ1-6
CDR3nt: TGTGCCGGCAGCCCCGAGGGAGGGGCTTACGAGCAGTACTTC; CDR3aa: CAGSPEGGAYEQYF; len: 14; v_gene: TRBV5-5; d_gene: TRBD2; abundance: few; j_gene: TRBJ2-7
CDR3nt: TGTGCCAGCAGTTTATACGGGGGGGTAAACGAGCAGTACTTC; CDR3aa: CASSLYGGVNEQYF; len: 14; v_gene: TRBV12-3/TRBV12-4; d_gene: TRBD2; abundance: -; j_gene: TRBJ2-7
CDR3nt: TGTGCCAGCAGCAGGAGGGACGTTAACTATGGCTACACCTTC; CDR3aa: CASSRRDVNYGYTF; len: 14; v_gene: TRBV5-6; d_gene: -; abundance: -; j_gene: TRBJ1-2
CDR3nt: TGTGCCAGCAACAGGGACACTGCTAATTCACCCCTCCACTTT; CDR3aa: CASNRDTANSPLHF; len: 14; v_gene: TRBV6-1; d_gene: -; abundance: -; j_gene: TRBJ1-6
CDR3nt: TGTGCCATCAGTGACCCCGTCAGGAGATACAATGAGCAGTTCTTC; CDR3aa: CAISDPVRRYNEQFF; len: 15; v_gene: TRBV10-3; d_gene: -; abundance: many; j_gene: TRBJ2-1
CDR3nt: TGTGCCAGCAGCCTGGGGGGGAGGGCGGCCCACGAGCAGTACTTC; CDR3aa: CASSLGGRAAHEQYF; len: 15; v_gene: TRBV5-4; d_gene: TRBD2; abundance: -; j_gene: TRBJ2-7
CDR3nt: TGCGCCAGCAGCTTGGCGGCAGATATTACCGGGGAGCTGTTTTTT; CDR3aa: CASSLAADITGELFF; len: 15; v_gene: TRBV5-1; d_gene: -; abundance: few; j_gene: TRBJ2-2
CDR3nt: TGTGCCAGCAGCCCTGCCAGAAACACCATATATTTT; CDR3aa: CASSPARNTIYF; len: 12; v_gene: TRBV27; d_gene: -; abundance: many; j_gene: TRBJ1-3
CDR3nt: TGTGCCAGCACTGAGCCCCTTTTAGGAGCTTTCTTT; CDR3aa: CASTEPLLGAFF; len: 12; v_gene: TRBV6-2/TRBV6-3; d_gene: -; abundance: few; j_gene: TRBJ1-1
CDR3nt: TGTGCCAGCGGTTACCCTGAGGACAGGGGGTCCTCCTACGAGCAGTACTTC; CDR3aa: CASGYPEDRGSSYEQYF; len: 17; v_gene: TRBV6-2/TRBV6-3; d_gene: TRBD1; abundance: -; j_gene: TRBJ2-7
CDR3nt: TGTGCCAGCAGCTTGAGCCTAGCGACCCACAATGAGCAGTTCTTC; CDR3aa: CASSLSLATHNEQFF; len: 15; v_gene: TRBV5-8; d_gene: -; abundance: -; j_gene: TRBJ2-1
CDR3nt: TGTGCCAGCAGTTCACAGGGGGCCCGCTACAATGAGCAGTTCTTC; CDR3aa: CASSSQGARYNEQFF; len: 15; v_gene: TRBV12-3/TRBV12-4; d_gene: TRBD1; abundance: many; j_gene: TRBJ2-1
CDR3nt: TGTGCCACCAGTGGAACAGGGGGGTCTGAAGCTTTCTTT; CDR3aa: CATSGTGGSEAFF; len: 13; v_gene: TRBV24-1; d_gene: TRBD1; abundance: few; j_gene: TRBJ1-1
CDR3nt: TGTGCCAGCAGCCCTGGGGGTGGTATGAATCAGCCCCAGCATTTT; CDR3aa: CASSPGGGMNQPQHF; len: 15; v_gene: TRBV7-2; d_gene: -; abundance: few; j_gene: TRBJ1-5
CDR3nt: TGTGCCAGCAGCTTGGCCGGACAGGGGAATGAAGCTTCCTTT; CDR3aa: CASSLAGQGNEASF; len: 14; v_gene: TRBV28; d_gene: TRBD1; abundance: -; j_gene: TRBJ1-1
CDR3nt: TGTGCCAGCAGTTTTGGGGGGGGCTACAATGAGCAGTTCTTC; CDR3aa: CASSFGGGYNEQFF; len: 14; v_gene: TRBV5-1; d_gene: TRBD2; abundance: many; j_gene: TRBJ2-1
CDR3nt: TGTGCCAGCAGTGACTCGCTGGGGCCCGCAGATACGCAGTATTTT; CDR3aa: CASSDSLGPADTQYF; len: 15; v_gene: TRBV6-2/TRBV6-3; d_gene: -; abundance: -; j_gene: TRBJ2-3
CDR3nt: TGTGCCACCAGCAGAGTATGGGGTGAAAAACTGTTTTTT; CDR3aa: CATSRVWGEKLFF; len: 13; v_gene: TRBV15; d_gene: -; abundance: many; j_gene: TRBJ1-4
CDR3nt: TGTGCCTGGAGTCCGGCCTACTACGAGCAGTACTTC; CDR3aa: CAWSPAYYEQYF; len: 12; v_gene: TRBV30; d_gene: -; abundance: many; j_gene: TRBJ2-7
CDR3nt: TGTGCCAGCAGCTTGGGGGTGTCGGCTGGAAACACCATATATTTT; CDR3aa: CASSLGVSAGNTIYF; len: 15; v_gene: TRBV5-6; d_gene: -; abundance: -; j_gene: TRBJ1-3
CDR3nt: TGTGCCAGCAGGGGGAGGGTCGTAATGACCCAGTACTTC; CDR3aa: CASRGRVVMTQYF; len: 13; v_gene: TRBV7-9; d_gene: TRBD2; abundance: -; j_gene: TRBJ2-5
CDR3nt: TGCGCCAGCAGCTTGGCCCAGGGTGCGGCGAACACTGAAGCTTTCTTT; CDR3aa: CASSLAQGAANTEAFF; len: 16; v_gene: TRBV5-1; d_gene: -; abundance: -; j_gene: TRBJ1-1
CDR3nt: TGTGCCAGCAGTTCCGCCGGGACCCTCAATCAGCCCCAGCATTTT; CDR3aa: CASSSAGTLNQPQHF; len: 15; v_gene: TRBV28; d_gene: -; abundance: many; j_gene: TRBJ1-5
CDR3nt: TGTGCCAGCAGCCGCAAAAGTGGGATCACTGAAGCTTTCTTT; CDR3aa: CASSRKSGITEAFF; len: 14; v_gene: TRBV13; d_gene: -; abundance: many; j_gene: TRBJ1-1
CDR3nt: TGTGCCAGCCGGACAGCTAGCGGGGGGTACCAAGAGACCCAGTACTTC; CDR3aa: CASRTASGGYQETQYF; len: 16; v_gene: TRBV6-8; d_gene: TRBD2; abundance: -; j_gene: TRBJ2-5
CDR3nt: TGCAGTGCTAGAGCCCTCAACTTCGAGCAGTACTTC; CDR3aa: CSARALNFEQYF; len: 12; v_gene: TRBV20-1; d_gene: -; abundance: -; j_gene: TRBJ2-7
CDR3nt: TGTGCCAGCAGCTCGCGGGGCCCTACTAATGAAAAACTGTTTTTT; CDR3aa: CASSSRGPTNEKLFF; len: 15; v_gene: TRBV7-9; d_gene: -; abundance: -; j_gene: TRBJ1-4
CDR3nt: TGTGCCAGCAGCCAAGTGGTCGGGAATCAGCCCCAGCATTTT; CDR3aa: CASSQVVGNQPQHF; len: 14; v_gene: TRBV3-1; d_gene: -; abundance: many; j_gene: TRBJ1-5
CDR3nt: TGTGCCAGCAGCCCCCGAGGAGGGTGGAACGAGCAGTACTTC; CDR3aa: CASSPRGGWNEQYF; len: 14; v_gene: TRBV11-2; d_gene: -; abundance: many; j_gene: TRBJ2-7
CDR3nt: TGTGCCAGTAGTGGGATCACCGGGGAGCTGTTTTTT; CDR3aa: CASSGITGELFF; len: 12; v_gene: TRBV19; d_gene: -; abundance: few; j_gene: TRBJ2-2
CDR3nt: TGTGCCAGCAGTGAACAGGGGGCGTGGGGCTACACCTTC; CDR3aa: CASSEQGAWGYTF; len: 13; v_gene: TRBV25-1; d_gene: TRBD1; abundance: many; j_gene: TRBJ1-2